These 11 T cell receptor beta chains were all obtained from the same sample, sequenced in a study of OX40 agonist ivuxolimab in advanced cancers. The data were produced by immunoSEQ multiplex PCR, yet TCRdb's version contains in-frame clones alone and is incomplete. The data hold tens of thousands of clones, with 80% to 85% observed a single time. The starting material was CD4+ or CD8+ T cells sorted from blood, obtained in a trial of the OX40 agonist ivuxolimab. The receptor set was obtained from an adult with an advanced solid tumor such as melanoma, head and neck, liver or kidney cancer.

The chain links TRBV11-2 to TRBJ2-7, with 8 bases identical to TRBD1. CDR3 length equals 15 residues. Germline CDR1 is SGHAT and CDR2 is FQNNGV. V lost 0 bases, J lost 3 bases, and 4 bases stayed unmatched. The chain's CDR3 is CASSLDGTGLYEQYF. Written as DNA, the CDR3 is TGTGCCAGCAGCTTAGATGGGACAGGCCTCTACGAGCAGTACTTC.

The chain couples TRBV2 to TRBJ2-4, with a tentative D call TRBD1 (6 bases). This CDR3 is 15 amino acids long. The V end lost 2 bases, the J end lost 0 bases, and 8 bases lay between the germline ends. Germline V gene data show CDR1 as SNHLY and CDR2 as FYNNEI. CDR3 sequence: CASSEQGLAKNIQYF. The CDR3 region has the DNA TGTGCCAGCAGTGAACAGGGGCTAGCCAAAAACATTCAGTACTTC.

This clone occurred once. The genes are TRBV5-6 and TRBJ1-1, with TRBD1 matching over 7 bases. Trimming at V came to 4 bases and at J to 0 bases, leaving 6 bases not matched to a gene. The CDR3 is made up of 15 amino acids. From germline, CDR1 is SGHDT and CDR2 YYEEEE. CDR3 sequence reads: CASSATGDLNTEAFF. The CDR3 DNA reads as TGTGCCAGCAGCGCCACAGGGGACTTGAACACTGAAGCTTTCTTT.

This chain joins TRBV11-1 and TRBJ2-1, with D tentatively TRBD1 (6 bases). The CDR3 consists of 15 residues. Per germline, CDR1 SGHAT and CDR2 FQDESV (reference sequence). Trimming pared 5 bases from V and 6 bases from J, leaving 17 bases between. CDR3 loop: CASSPRGGVGNEQFF. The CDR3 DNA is TGTGCCAGCAGCCCGCGAGGGGGAGTGGGCAATGAGCAGTTCTTC.

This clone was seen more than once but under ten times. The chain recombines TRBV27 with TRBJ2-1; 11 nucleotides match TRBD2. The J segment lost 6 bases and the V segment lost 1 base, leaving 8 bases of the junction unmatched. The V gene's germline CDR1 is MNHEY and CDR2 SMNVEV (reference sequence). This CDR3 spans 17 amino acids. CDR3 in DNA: TGTGCCAGCAGTTTATTGGGTTATAGCGGGGGGGCCAATGAGCAGTTCTTC. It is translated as CASSLLGYSGGANEQFF.

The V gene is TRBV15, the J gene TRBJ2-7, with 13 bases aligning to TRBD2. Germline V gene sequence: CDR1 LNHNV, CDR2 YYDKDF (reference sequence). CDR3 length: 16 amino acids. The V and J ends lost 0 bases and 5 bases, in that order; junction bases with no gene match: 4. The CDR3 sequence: CATSRELAGGPDEQYF. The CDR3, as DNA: TGTGCCACCAGCAGAGAACTAGCGGGAGGGCCGGACGAGCAGTACTTC.

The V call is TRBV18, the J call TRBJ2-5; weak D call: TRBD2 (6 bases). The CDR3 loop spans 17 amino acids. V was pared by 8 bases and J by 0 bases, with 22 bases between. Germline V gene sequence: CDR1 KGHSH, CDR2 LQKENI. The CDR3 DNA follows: TGTGCCAGCCCGCCGACCGACCGGGAGAAAGACCAAGAGACCCAGTACTTC. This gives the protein CASPPTDREKDQETQYF.

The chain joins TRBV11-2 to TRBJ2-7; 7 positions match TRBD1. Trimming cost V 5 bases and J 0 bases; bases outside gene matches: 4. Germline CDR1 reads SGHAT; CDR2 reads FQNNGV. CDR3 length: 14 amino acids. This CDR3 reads CASSPGQVSYEQYF. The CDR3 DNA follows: TGTGCCAGCAGCCCCGGACAGGTCTCCTACGAGCAGTACTTC.

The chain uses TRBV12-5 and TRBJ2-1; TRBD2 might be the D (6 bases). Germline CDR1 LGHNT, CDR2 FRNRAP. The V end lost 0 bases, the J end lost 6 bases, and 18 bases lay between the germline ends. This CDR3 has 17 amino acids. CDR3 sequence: CASGLVKSGTPSNEQFF. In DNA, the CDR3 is TGTGCTAGTGGTTTGGTAAAGTCCGGGACTCCAAGCAATGAGCAGTTCTTC.

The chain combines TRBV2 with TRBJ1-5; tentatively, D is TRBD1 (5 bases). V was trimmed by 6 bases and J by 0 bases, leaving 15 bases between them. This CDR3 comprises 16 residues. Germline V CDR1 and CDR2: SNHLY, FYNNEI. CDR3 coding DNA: TGTGCCAGCAGCTCAAGGAGGGGAAATAGCAATCAGCCCCAGCATTTT. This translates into CASSSRRGNSNQPQHF. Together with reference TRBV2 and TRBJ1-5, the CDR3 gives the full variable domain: EPEVTQTPSHQVTQMGQEVILRCVPISNHLYFYWYRQILGQKVEFLVSFYNNEISEKSEIFDDQFSVERPDGSNFTLKIRSTKLEDSAMYFCASSSRRGNSNQPQHFGDGTRLSIL.

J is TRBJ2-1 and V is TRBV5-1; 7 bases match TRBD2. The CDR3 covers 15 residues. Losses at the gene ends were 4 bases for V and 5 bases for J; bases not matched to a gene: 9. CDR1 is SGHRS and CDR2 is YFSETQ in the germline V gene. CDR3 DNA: TGCGCCAGCAGCCCAACCGTAGCGGGCAACAATGAGCAGTTCTTC. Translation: CASSPTVAGNNEQFF.